The 24 T cell receptor beta chains presented below share a single source sample, sequenced in a study of T-cell reconstitution after alpha-beta-depleted transplantation in children. The authors prepared the TCRbeta library with unique molecular identifiers. From the PCR reads, TCRdb called clonotypes with MiXCR, one entry per CDR3 protein. Of 230,000 or so distinct CDR3 sequences detected, approximately 9.7% appear once; the ten largest clones hold approximately 4.7%. The specimen was PBMCs from the stem cell graft donor, collected from the stem cell graft. The receptor source for this set is a human donor who donated a stem cell graft to a child with SCID.

This clonotype was seen more than once but under ten times. The chain employs TRBV30 and TRBJ2-3; a weak D match, TRBD1 (6 bases). Trimming left V 4 bases short and J 0 bases short, with 11 bases between. The length of the CDR3 is 14 residues. The V gene's germline CDR1 is GTSNPN and CDR2 SVGIG (reference sequence). The CDR3 reads CAWNQGTSTDTQYF. The CDR3 DNA sequence: TGTGCCTGGAATCAGGGGACCAGCACAGATACGCAGTATTTT.

This clonotype was counted at least ten times. The chain recombines TRBV6-1 with TRBJ2-5; 7 nucleotides agree with TRBD1. The CDR3 length is 14 residues. The V segment lost 6 bases and the J segment 4 bases; nucleotides outside the gene matches: 8. Germline CDR1 is MNHNS and CDR2 is SASEGT. The CDR3, as DNA: TGTGCCAGCAGCCGACAGGGTGGTTTAGAGACCCAGTACTTC. Amino acid sequence: CASSRQGGLETQYF.

This rearrangement joins TRBV5-5 to TRBJ1-1; tentative D call: TRBD1 (5 bases). V was shortened by 3 bases and J by 5 bases, with 14 bases between the two germline ends. CDR3 length equals 14 residues. The germline V gene encodes CDR1 SGHKS and CDR2 YYEKEE (reference sequence). The chain's CDR3 is CASSWGSGGTEAFF. DNA of the CDR3: TGTGCCAGCAGCTGGGGCTCTGGAGGGACTGAAGCTTTCTTT.

Details on this clonotype: A single base separates this from a much larger clone, so it may be a read error. The V gene is TRBV3-1, the J gene TRBJ2-3; unclear D gene. Germline lookup yields CDR1 LGHDT and CDR2 YNNKEL (reference sequence). The CDR3 is 15 residues long. The CDR3 here is CASSLGRPSTVTQYF. The CDR3 DNA sequence: TGTGCCAGCAGCCTCGGACGGCCAAGCACAGTTACGCAGTATTTT.

Comment on this clonotype: This sequence may be a read error, since a much larger clone differs from it by one base. This rearrangement joins TRBV20-1 to TRBJ2-3, with 8 bases identical to TRBD2. The CDR3 is 15 amino acids. Germline V gives CDR1 DFQATT, CDR2 SNEGSKA (reference sequence). V gave up 3 bases and J gave up 5 bases; unmatched junction bases: 10. The CDR3 here is CSASRGGTDKDTQYF. The DNA for the CDR3 is TGCAGTGCTAGCCGCGGGGGGACCGACAAAGATACGCAGTATTTT.

As concerns this clonotype: An end of the junction does not agree with germline; a read error may underlie this. The genes are TRBV5-1 and TRBJ2-7; a weak D match, TRBD2 (6 bases). The CDR3 has 17 amino acids. Germline V lookup: CDR1 SGHRS, CDR2 YFSETQ. For the CDR3, the DNA is TGCGCCAACAGCTTGGGGGTAATAGCGGATAGCTCCTACGAGCAATACTTC. Its translation: CANSLGVIADSSYEQYF. The whole variable domain, filled in from reference TRBV5-1 and TRBJ2-7, reads KAGVTQTPRYLIKTRGQQVTLSCSPISGHRSVSWYQQTPGQGLQFLFEYFSETQRNKGNFPGRFSGRQFSNSRSEMNVSTLELGDSALYLCANSLGVIADSSYEQYFGPGTRLTVT.

This clonotype has a count of ten or more. The chain links TRBV5-1 to TRBJ2-4; D is undetermined. The V end was cut by 2 bases, the J end by 0 bases, with 15 bases between. The CDR3 has 17 residues. Germline V gene sequence: CDR1 SGHRS, CDR2 YFSETQ. The DNA of the CDR3 is TGCGCCAGCAGCTTAAGTTTTGGGATATTAGCCAAAAACATTCAGTACTTC. Protein sequence: CASSLSFGILAKNIQYF.

The chain is built from TRBV12-3 or TRBV12-4 and TRBJ1-5; a possible D gene is TRBD1 (5 bases). This CDR3 contains 15 residues. V was shortened by 0 bases and J by 6 bases, with 12 bases between the two germline ends. CDR3 coding DNA: TGTGCCAGCAGTTTAGCGGGTGGGGCAGGTCAGCCCCAGCATTTT. This translates into CASSLAGGAGQPQHF.

This clonotype was seen repeatedly, ten times or more. The J gene is TRBJ1-4, the V gene TRBV5-1; perhaps TRBD1 as D (5 bases). The germline V gene encodes CDR1 SGHRS and CDR2 YFSETQ. Trimming took 2 bases from V and 6 from J, leaving 11 bases between them. The CDR3 is made up of 14 amino acids. CDR3 region: CASSFTGLDEKLFF. Here the CDR3 DNA reads TGCGCCAGCAGCTTCACAGGTTTGGATGAAAAACTGTTTTTT.

The table lists this clonotype with a count of one. V and J are TRBV12-3 or TRBV12-4 and TRBJ1-4, with TRBD1 identical over 8 bases. V trimming: 4 bases; J trimming: 7 bases; junction bases outside the gene matches: 8. This CDR3 is built from 15 residues. The CDR3 sequence is CASSSGQGAREKLFF. Here the CDR3 DNA reads TGTGCCAGCAGTTCCGGGCAGGGGGCGCGTGAAAAACTGTTTTTT.

The chain uses TRBV19 and TRBJ1-5; TRBD1 agrees at 9 bases. Germline V gives CDR1 LNHDA, CDR2 SQIVND (reference sequence). The CDR3 runs to 15 residues. Trimming at V came to 1 base and at J to 6 bases, leaving 4 bases not matched to a gene. CDR3 DNA: TGTGCCAGTAGTATAGGCGGGACAGGGACTCAGCCCCAGCATTTT. As protein: CASSIGGTGTQPQHF.

This clonotype was counted between two and nine times. The V call is TRBV27, the J call TRBJ1-5, with 8 bases lining up with TRBD1. CDR3 size: 14 residues. The germline gives CDR1 MNHEY, CDR2 SMNVEV (reference sequence). Trimming at V came to 4 bases and at J to 4 bases, leaving 3 bases not matched to a gene. CDR3 amino acids: CASSSRTGNQPQHF. The DNA for the CDR3 is TGTGCCAGCAGTTCACGGACAGGGAATCAGCCCCAGCATTTT.

This chain uses TRBV5-1 with TRBJ2-5, with D unclear. This CDR3 is 15 amino acids long. The V end lost 3 bases, the J end lost 3 bases, and 15 bases lay between the germline ends. From germline, CDR1 is SGHRS and CDR2 YFSETQ. The CDR3 coding sequence is TGCGCCAGCAGCTCTACTGGGGTCAGGAAAGAGACCCAGTACTTC. It yields the protein CASSSTGVRKETQYF.

This clonotype was found many times. This chain uses TRBV10-3 with TRBJ2-7; D unclear. The CDR3 has 12 amino acids. V was trimmed by 10 bases and J by 2 bases, leaving 12 bases between them. Germline V gene sequence: CDR1 ENHRY, CDR2 SYGVKD. As DNA, the CDR3 is TGTGCCACTGGCGCCATAACCTACGAGCAGTACTTC. Its translation: CATGAITYEQYF.

Remarks on this clonotype: Given a much more abundant clone one base away, this may be a read error. V gene TRBV27 combines with J gene TRBJ2-4, with D possibly matching TRBD1 (6 bases). Trimming shortened V by 7 bases and J by 10 bases, and 14 bases separated the two germline ends. This CDR3 spans 12 amino acids. Germline CDR1 reads MNHEY; CDR2 reads SMNVEV (reference sequence). This CDR3 is CASTGRDKIQYF. The CDR3 DNA sequence: TGTGCCAGCACCGGACGGGACAAAATTCAGTACTTC.

This clonotype has a count of ten or more. J is TRBJ2-2 and V is TRBV6-5; TRBD1 is a possible D gene (6 bases). CDR1 is MNHEY, CDR2 SVGAGI, per germline. The CDR3 is made up of 16 amino acids. The ends were cut back, 0 bases at V and 7 bases at J, with 15 bases in the middle. CDR3 coding DNA: TGTGCCAGCAGTTACTCCCATGAAACAGGGAACGGGGAGCTGTTTTTT. It translates to CASSYSHETGNGELFF.

This clonotype was observed many times. The chain employs TRBV10-3 and TRBJ1-4; D is unresolved. Trimming cost V 5 bases and J 7 bases, with 11 bases left between them. CDR3 length equals 13 residues. CDR1 ENHRY and CDR2 SYGVKD come from the germline V gene. The CDR3 bases are TGTGCCATCAGTCAGATGGTTGGTGAAAAACTGTTTTTT. It yields the protein CAISQMVGEKLFF.

The sample holds many counts of this clonotype. The gene calls are TRBV6-5 and TRBJ1-6; D is uncertain. Germline lookup yields CDR1 MNHEY and CDR2 SVGAGI. Trimming took off 7 bases at V and 7 bases at J, with 11 bases between the two ends. The CDR3 runs 13 residues. DNA of the CDR3: TGTGCCAGCAATCGAGGGAGAAATTCACCCCTCCACTTT. Translating gives CASNRGRNSPLHF.

This clonotype was detected ten times or more. CDR3 nucleotides: TGCGCCAGCAGCTTGGCCCCGACAGAAGAGACCCAGTACTTC. Translating it yields CASSLAPTEETQYF. The chain has TRBV5-1 and TRBJ2-5, with D perhaps matching TRBD1 (5 bases). Germline values: CDR1 SGHRS, CDR2 YFSETQ. The CDR3 sequence is 14 residues long. With 0 bases removed from V and 3 bases from J, the gap between germline ends came to 9 bases.

This clonotype was observed a few times. Given a much more abundant clone one base away, this may be a read error. The gene calls are TRBV12-3 or TRBV12-4 and TRBJ1-2, with a possible D match to TRBD1 (6 bases). This CDR3 is 14 amino acids long. CDR3 region: CASSLTGRQLGYPF. The CDR3 DNA sequence: TGTGCCAGCAGTTTAACAGGGCGACAACTCGGCTACCCCTTC.

CDR3 residues: CASSLGGGWDSNQPQHF. In DNA form, the CDR3 reads TGTGCCAGCAGCTTAGGAGGGGGCTGGGACAGCAATCAGCCCCAGCATTTT. The chain links TRBV7-9 to TRBJ1-5; 7 positions agree with TRBD1. The junction had 7 bases not matched to a gene; V was cut back by 1 base and J by 1 base. The CDR3 length is 17 residues. Germline assignment: CDR1 SEHNR and CDR2 FQNEAQ (reference sequence).

Many counts were recorded for this clonotype. This chain links TRBV20-1 with TRBJ1-2, with 7 bases lining up with TRBD1. Germline assignment: CDR1 DFQATT and CDR2 SNEGSKA (reference sequence). The CDR3 is made up of 11 amino acids. V lost 6 bases to trimming and J lost 5 bases; unmatched junction nucleotides: 3. CDR3 amino acids: CSAPQGYGYTF. CDR3 coding DNA: TGCAGTGCGCCACAGGGGTATGGCTACACCTTC.

This clonotype appeared many times. This chain uses TRBV18 with TRBJ1-5; unclear D gene. The CDR3 sequence is 15 residues long. V lost 0 bases and J lost 3, with 9 bases in between. Germline CDR1 is KGHSH and CDR2 is LQKENI. This CDR3 is CASSPPEAPNQPQHF. The CDR3 DNA is TGTGCCAGCTCACCACCGGAGGCCCCCAATCAGCCCCAGCATTTT.

Details on this clonotype: A much larger clone is a single base away; this may be a read error. The chain links TRBV5-5 to TRBJ1-2; no firm D call. The CDR3 loop spans 14 amino acids. Germline V gives CDR1 SGHKS, CDR2 YYEKEE (reference sequence). The DNA for the CDR3 is TGTGCCAGCAGCTTGGGGACTCCTAACTATGGCGACACCTTC. Its translation: CASSLGTPNYGDTF.